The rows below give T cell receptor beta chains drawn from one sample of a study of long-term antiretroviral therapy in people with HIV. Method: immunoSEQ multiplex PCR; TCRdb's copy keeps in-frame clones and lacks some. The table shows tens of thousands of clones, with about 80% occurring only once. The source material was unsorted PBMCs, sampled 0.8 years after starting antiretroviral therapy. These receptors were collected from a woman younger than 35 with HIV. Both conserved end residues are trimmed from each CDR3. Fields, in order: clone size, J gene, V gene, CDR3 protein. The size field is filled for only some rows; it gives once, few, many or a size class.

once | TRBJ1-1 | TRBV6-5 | ASSYSTILAEAF
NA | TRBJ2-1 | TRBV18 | ASSPRASGSSYNEQF
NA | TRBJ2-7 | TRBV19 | ASSVGLVSSGTLYEQY
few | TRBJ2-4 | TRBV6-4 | ASSDRAKNIQY
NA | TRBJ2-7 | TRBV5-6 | ASGREWYEQY
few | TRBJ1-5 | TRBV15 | ATSRRTALDQPQH
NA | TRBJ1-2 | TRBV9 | ASSVDLAGSGYT
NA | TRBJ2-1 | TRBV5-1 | ASGGGSSYNEQF
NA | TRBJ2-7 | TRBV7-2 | ASSLGTAFYEQY
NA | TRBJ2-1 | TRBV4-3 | ASSHRAGGDEQF
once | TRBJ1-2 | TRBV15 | ATLQTGGDYGYT
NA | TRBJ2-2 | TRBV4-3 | ASSHRHPNTGELF
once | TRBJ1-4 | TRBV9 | ASSGNRGEKLF
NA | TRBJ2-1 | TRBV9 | ASSAGFYNEQF
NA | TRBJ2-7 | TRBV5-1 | ASGEDKPTYEQY
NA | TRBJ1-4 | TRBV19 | ASSSGQGAENEKLF
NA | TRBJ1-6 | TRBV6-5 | ASRAGTGVSPLH
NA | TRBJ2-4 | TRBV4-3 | ASSQDTGRLPNIQY
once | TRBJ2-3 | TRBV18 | ASSPRTAASGTDTQY
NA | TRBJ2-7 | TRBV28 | ASSLGGQGTAYEQY
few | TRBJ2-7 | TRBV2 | ASSGTGVGYEQY
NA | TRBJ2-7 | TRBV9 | ASSVGGQETYEQY
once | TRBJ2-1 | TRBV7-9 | ASSLERGSSGNNEQF
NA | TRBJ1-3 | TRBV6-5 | ASSYSSTGVNTIY
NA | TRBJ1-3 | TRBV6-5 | ASSYSWGSGNTIY
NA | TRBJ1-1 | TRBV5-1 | ASSSLGTPNTEAF
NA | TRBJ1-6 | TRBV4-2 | ASSVTVYNSPLH
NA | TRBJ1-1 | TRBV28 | ASSSAGQGNTEAF
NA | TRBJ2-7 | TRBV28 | ASSPTLPRSNYEQY
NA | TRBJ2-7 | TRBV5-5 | ASSFSQGTLNEQY
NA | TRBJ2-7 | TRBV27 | ASSLSFGTSGYEQY
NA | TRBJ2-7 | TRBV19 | ASSIALSAGPTSYEQY
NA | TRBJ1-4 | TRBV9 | ASSVGDRYEKLF